These 21 T cell receptor beta chains were all obtained from the same sample, sequenced in a study of Ad26.COV2.S vaccination and SARS-CoV-2 variants. Measured with immunoSEQ multiplex PCR; TCRdb has only the in-frame clones, and not every one. Of about 350,000 clones listed, 86% are singletons. Regarding treatment: roughly 19 received Ad26.COV2.S at low or high dose, single or two shots; roughly 5 received placebo; per-sample allocation not given. Collection of the samples took place on day 63 after the first injection of vaccine or placebo. Sequencing used peripheral blood, obtained in a trial of Ad26.COV2.S vaccine versus placebo. The receptors were sampled from a person aged 18 to 59 who received the Ad26.COV2.S COVID-19 vaccine or a placebo.

The rearrangement links TRBV7-9 to TRBJ2-5, with D perhaps assigned TRBD1 or TRBD2 (5 bases each). The CDR3 spans 15 residues. Looked up from germline, CDR1 is SEHNR and CDR2 is FQNEAQ (reference sequence). Between the trimmed V and J ends, which lost 0 bases and 1 base, there was a span of 9 bases. Here the CDR3 DNA reads TGTGCCAGCAGCTTAGCGGGGACGGTCCAAGAGACCCAGTACTTC. It encodes CASSLAGTVQETQYF.

The chain carries TRBV19 and TRBJ1-1; tentative D call: TRBD1 (5 bases). The germline V gene has CDR1 LNHDA and CDR2 SQIVND (reference sequence). V dropped 4 bases and J dropped 4 bases, with 16 bases sitting between them. The CDR3 length is 15 residues. The CDR3 spells CASSNSRVIGTEAFF. CDR3 DNA: TGTGCCAGTAGTAACTCCAGGGTTATTGGCACTGAAGCTTTCTTT.

The chain joins TRBV4-3 to TRBJ1-3; D is uncertain. Germline V gene sequence: CDR1 LGHNA, CDR2 YSLEER. Deletions cut 0 bases from V and 0 bases from J, with 9 bases between. The CDR3 is made up of 16 amino acids. CDR3 sequence (DNA): TGCGCCAGCAGCCAAGATCACCGGAGCTCTGGAAACACCATATATTTT. Its translation: CASSQDHRSSGNTIYF.

This chain joins TRBV4-1 and TRBJ1-6, with 10 bases fitting TRBD1. The ends lost 3 bases at V and 4 bases at J; junction bases unmatched: 15. The CDR3 spans 20 residues. Germline-derived CDR1 and CDR2 are MGHRA and YSYEKL. CDR3 DNA: TGCGCCAGCAGCCATGGACTAGGCGGGACAGGGGCCCCGTATAATTCACCCCTCCACTTT. Amino acids: CASSHGLGGTGAPYNSPLHF.

The chain uses TRBV19 and TRBJ2-7; possibly TRBD1 for D (6 bases). CDR1 and CDR2 (germline): LNHDA, SQIVND (reference sequence). With 5 bases removed from V and 0 bases from J, the gap between germline ends came to 17 bases. The CDR3 extends over 16 amino acids. The CDR3 DNA follows: TGTGCCAGTAGTCCCTATACTACAGGGAACTCCTACGAGCAGTACTTC. It codes for CASSPYTTGNSYEQYF.

The chain combines TRBV2 with TRBJ1-6; 9 bases align to TRBD1. This CDR3 is built from 16 residues. Trimming removed 6 bases from V and 3 bases from J; junction bases left unmatched: 6. CDR1 SNHLY and CDR2 FYNNEI come from the germline V gene. CDR3 DNA sequence: TGTGCCAGCAGCCTCGGACAGGGGATCTATAATTCACCCCTCCACTTT. This sequence encodes CASSLGQGIYNSPLHF.

The CDR3 bases are TGTGCCACCAGTACAGGGACCGGGGAGCTGTTTTTT. It codes for CATSTGTGELFF. The J gene is TRBJ2-2, the V gene TRBV24-1; tentative D call: TRBD1 (6 bases). The CDR3 totals 12 residues. Deletions cut 6 bases from V and 5 bases from J, with 6 bases between. CDR1 is KGHDR, CDR2 SFDVKD, per germline.

This clone was counted a few times. The V gene is TRBV5-1, the J gene TRBJ2-1; TRBD1 matches 11 bases. The CDR3 extends over 15 amino acids. The V segment lost 4 bases and the J segment 4 bases; nucleotides outside the gene matches: 4. Germline V lookup: CDR1 SGHRS, CDR2 YFSETQ. The CDR3 loop is CASSPGQGAYNEQFF. The CDR3 bases are TGCGCCAGCAGCCCCGGACAGGGGGCTTACAATGAGCAGTTCTTC.

The chain combines TRBV3-1 (or the pseudogene TRBV3-2) with TRBJ1-2, with TRBD1 as a possible D gene (6 bases). The CDR3 is made up of 13 amino acids. The germline V gene has CDR1 LGHDT and CDR2 YNNKEL (reference sequence). Trimming removed 6 bases from V and 4 bases from J, with 12 bases in between. CDR3 region: CASSPDSSYGYTF. The CDR3, as DNA: TGTGCCAGCAGTCCGGACAGCTCCTATGGCTACACCTTC.

This chain links TRBV10-1 with TRBJ2-3, with 10 positions matching TRBD2. The CDR3 totals 15 residues. V was clipped by 5 bases and J by 4 bases; unmatched bases: 6. In germline, CDR1 is WNHNN, CDR2 SYGVQD (reference sequence). CDR3 sequence reads: CASSRTSGPPDTQYF. The CDR3 nucleotides read TGCGCCAGCAGTAGGACTAGCGGTCCCCCAGATACGCAGTATTTT.

In this sample, this clone turned up once. V and J are TRBV3-1 (or the pseudogene TRBV3-2) and TRBJ1-3, with 8 positions matching TRBD1. Germline-derived CDR1 and CDR2 are LGHDT and YNNKEL (reference sequence). With V trimmed by 6 bases and J by 4 bases, 14 bases remained unmatched. This CDR3 has 17 amino acids. The CDR3 nucleotides are TGTGCCAGCAGTTTCGGCTCCAGGGGGCTAGGAGGAAACACCATATATTTT. Translation: CASSFGSRGLGGNTIYF.

The chain links TRBV24-1 to TRBJ2-7, with a possible D match to TRBD1 (6 bases). Germline V CDR1 and CDR2: KGHDR, SFDVKD. Trimming left V 4 bases short and J 3 bases short, with 21 bases between. The CDR3 covers 17 residues. The CDR3 DNA is TGTGCCACCAGTGACCCTTGCCACAGGGTATCTATCTACGAGCAGTACTTC. Its translation is CATSDPCHRVSIYEQYF.

The chain combines TRBV7-9 with TRBJ1-2; D gene ambiguous. The CDR3 runs to 13 residues. Trimming removed 1 base from V and 8 bases from J, with 11 bases in between. Germline V gene lookup returns CDR1 SEHNR and CDR2 FQNEAQ (reference sequence). CDR3 in amino acids: CASSLEFGRGYTF. CDR3 sequence (DNA): TGTGCCAGCAGCTTAGAGTTCGGCCGGGGCTACACCTTC.

The chain links TRBV5-5 to TRBJ2-1; 8 bases map to TRBD2. V shed 0 bases, J shed 4 bases, and the junction held 3 bases outside the gene matches. CDR1 and CDR2 (germline): SGHKS, YYEKEE (reference sequence). The CDR3 totals 15 residues. CDR3 amino acids: CASSLEVAGYNEQFF. The CDR3 coding sequence is TGTGCCAGCAGCTTGGAGGTAGCGGGATACAATGAGCAGTTCTTC.

The rearrangement links TRBV12-3 or TRBV12-4 to TRBJ1-1; unclear D gene. The CDR3 is 13 amino acids. The ends were cut back, 3 bases at V and 0 bases at J, with 5 bases in the middle. The CDR3 protein is CASSFALNTEAFF. In nucleotides, the CDR3 is TGTGCCAGCAGTTTTGCCCTGAACACTGAAGCTTTCTTT.

This clone was recorded a few times. This CDR3 is also generated by other DNA sequences in the sample. The chain carries TRBV18 and TRBJ1-1; no firm D call. V dropped 0 bases and J dropped 2 bases, with 7 bases sitting between them. Germline V gives CDR1 KGHSH, CDR2 LQKENI. The CDR3 consists of 14 residues. CDR3 loop: CASSPPSVNTEAFF. The CDR3 nucleotides are TGTGCCAGCTCACCACCCTCCGTCAACACTGAAGCTTTCTTT. The variable domain in full, completed from reference TRBV18 and TRBJ1-1, reads NAGVMQNPRHLVRRRGQEARLRCSPMKGHSHVYWYRQLPEEGLKFMVYLQKENIIDESGMPKERFSAEFPKEGPSILRIQQVVRGDSAAYFCASSPPSVNTEAFFGQGTRLTVV.

The CDR3 nucleotides read TGTGCCAGTAGTGTATACAGCACCCCCGAAGAGACCCAGTACTTC. It translates to CASSVYSTPEETQYF. The chain employs TRBV19 and TRBJ2-5; no definite D call. The germline V gene encodes CDR1 LNHDA and CDR2 SQIVND (reference sequence). Trimming pared 5 bases from V and 3 bases from J, leaving 16 bases between. The CDR3 is 15 residues long.

This chain links TRBV18 with TRBJ2-5; 7 nucleotides line up with TRBD1. The CDR3 is 15 amino acids. The J segment lost 5 bases and the V segment lost 0 bases, leaving 6 bases of the junction unmatched. Germline V gene data show CDR1 as KGHSH and CDR2 as LQKENI. CDR3 DNA sequence: TGTGCCAGCTCACCACCTTGGGCACAGGGGGAGACCCAGTACTTC. Translated: CASSPPWAQGETQYF.

This clone was detected only a few times. CDR3 region: CASSPHNTYEQYF. The CDR3 nucleotides are TGTGCCAGCAGTCCCCACAACACCTACGAGCAGTACTTC. This chain joins TRBV12-3 or TRBV12-4 and TRBJ2-7; no definite D call. Trimming cost V 5 bases and J 2 bases, with 10 bases left between them. The CDR3 is 13 amino acids.

The chain carries TRBV7-2 and TRBJ1-2; the D is unclear. Germline lookup yields CDR1 SGHTA and CDR2 FQGNSA. The length of the CDR3 is 15 residues. Trimming removed 3 bases from V and 4 bases from J, with 15 bases in between. DNA of the CDR3: TGTGCCAGCAGCTTGTATTGGCGGTCTACCTATGGCTACACCTTC. This sequence encodes CASSLYWRSTYGYTF.

This chain joins TRBV10-3 and TRBJ2-5, with 11 nucleotides matching TRBD2. Germline V gives CDR1 ENHRY, CDR2 SYGVKD. The V gene end was trimmed by 3 bases and the J gene end by 5 bases; junction bases not matched to a gene: 8. This CDR3 is built from 16 residues. CDR3 bases: TGTGCCATCAGTGACCATAGCGGGGGGGCACTGGAGACCCAGTACTTC. It yields the protein CAISDHSGGALETQYF.